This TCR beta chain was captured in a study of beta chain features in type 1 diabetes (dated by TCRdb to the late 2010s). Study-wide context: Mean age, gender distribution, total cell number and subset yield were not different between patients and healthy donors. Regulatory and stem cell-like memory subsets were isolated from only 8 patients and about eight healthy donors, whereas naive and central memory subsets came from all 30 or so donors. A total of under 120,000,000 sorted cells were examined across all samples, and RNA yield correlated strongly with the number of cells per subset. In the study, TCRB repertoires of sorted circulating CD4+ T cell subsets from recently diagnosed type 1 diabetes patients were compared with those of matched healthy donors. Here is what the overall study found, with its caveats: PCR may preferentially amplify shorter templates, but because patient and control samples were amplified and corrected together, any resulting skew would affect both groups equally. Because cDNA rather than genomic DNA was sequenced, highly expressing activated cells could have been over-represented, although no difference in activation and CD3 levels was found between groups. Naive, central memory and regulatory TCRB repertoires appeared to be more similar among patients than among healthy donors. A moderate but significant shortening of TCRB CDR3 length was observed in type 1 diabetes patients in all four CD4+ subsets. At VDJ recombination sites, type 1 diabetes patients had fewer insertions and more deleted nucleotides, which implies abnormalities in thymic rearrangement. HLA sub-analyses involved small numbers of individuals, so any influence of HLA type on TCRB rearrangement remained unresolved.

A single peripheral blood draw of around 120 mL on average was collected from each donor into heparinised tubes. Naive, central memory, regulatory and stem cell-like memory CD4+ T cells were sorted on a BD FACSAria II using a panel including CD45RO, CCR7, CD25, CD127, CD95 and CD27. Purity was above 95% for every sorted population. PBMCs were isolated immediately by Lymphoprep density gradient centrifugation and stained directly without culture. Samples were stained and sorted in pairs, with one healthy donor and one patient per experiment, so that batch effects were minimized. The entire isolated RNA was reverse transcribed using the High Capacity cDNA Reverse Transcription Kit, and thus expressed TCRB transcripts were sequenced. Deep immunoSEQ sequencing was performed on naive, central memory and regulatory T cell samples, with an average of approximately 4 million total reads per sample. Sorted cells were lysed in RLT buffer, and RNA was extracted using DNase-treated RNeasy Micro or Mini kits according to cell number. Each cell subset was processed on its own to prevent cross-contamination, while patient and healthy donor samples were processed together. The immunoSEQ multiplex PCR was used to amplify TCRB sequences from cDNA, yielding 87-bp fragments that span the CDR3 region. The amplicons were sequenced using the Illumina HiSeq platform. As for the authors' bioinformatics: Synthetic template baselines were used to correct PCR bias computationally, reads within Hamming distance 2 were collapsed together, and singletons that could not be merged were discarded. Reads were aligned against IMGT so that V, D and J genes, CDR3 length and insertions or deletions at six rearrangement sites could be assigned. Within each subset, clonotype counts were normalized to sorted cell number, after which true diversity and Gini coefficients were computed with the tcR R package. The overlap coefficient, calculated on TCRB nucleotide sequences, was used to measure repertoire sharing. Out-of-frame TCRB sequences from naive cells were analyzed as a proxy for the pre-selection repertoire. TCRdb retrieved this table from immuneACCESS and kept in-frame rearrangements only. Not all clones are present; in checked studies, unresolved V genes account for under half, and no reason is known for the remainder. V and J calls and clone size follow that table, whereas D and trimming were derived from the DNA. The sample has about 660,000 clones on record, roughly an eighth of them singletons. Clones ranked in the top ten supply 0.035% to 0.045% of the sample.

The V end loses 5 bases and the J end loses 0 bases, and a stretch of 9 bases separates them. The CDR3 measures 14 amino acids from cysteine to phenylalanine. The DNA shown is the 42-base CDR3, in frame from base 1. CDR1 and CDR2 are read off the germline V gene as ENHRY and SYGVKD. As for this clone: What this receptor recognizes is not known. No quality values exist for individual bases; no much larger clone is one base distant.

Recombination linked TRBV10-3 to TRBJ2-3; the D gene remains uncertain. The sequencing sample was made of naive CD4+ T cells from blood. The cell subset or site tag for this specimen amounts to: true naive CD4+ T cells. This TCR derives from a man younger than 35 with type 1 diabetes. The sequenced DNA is TGTGCCATCAGTTTTAGTGCTAGCACAGATACGCAGTATTTT. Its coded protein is CAISFSASTDTQYF.